Below, one T cell receptor beta chain is given with its context. This specimen comes from a study of blood T cell repertoires in COVID-19. About the research overall: COVID-19 samples from acute and convalescent phases originated in the United States, Italy and Spain.

This CDR3 comprises 16 residues. V lost 3 bases, J lost 2 bases, and 6 bases stayed unmatched. Germline V lookup: CDR1 MNHEY, CDR2 SVGEGT. Clones were read by immunoSEQ multiplex PCR, and TCRdb kept only the in-frame ones, dropping some. This sample has over 150,000 clones, with around 79% found just once. Sequenced input: peripheral blood. The chain combines TRBV6-2 or TRBV6-3 with TRBJ2-1; 8 bases align to TRBD2. The TCR comes from a man older than 75 with acute or convalescent COVID-19. CDR3 in amino acids: CASSYRGLAPYNEQFF. The CDR3 coding sequence is TGTGCCAGCAGTTATCGTGGACTAGCCCCCTACAATGAGCAGTTCTTC.